Reported below is one TCR beta chain. The entry originates in a study of blood T cell repertoires in COVID-19. Study-level background: Sources were T cells, B-cell-depleted T cells, or PBMCs; the material itself was cDNA or gDNA.

Original processing notes: The assay estimated nucleated cells by amplifying reference gene primers. The assay was immunoSEQ multiplex PCR, and TCRdb's table has in-frame clones only and misses some. V and J calls and clone size come straight from that table; D and trimming were deduced from the DNA. Of about 120,000 clones listed, 80% to 90% were seen once; the top ten hold under 35%. The CDR3 loop spans 15 amino acids. Germline CDR1 reads SGHRS; CDR2 reads YFSETQ. Losses at the gene ends were 7 bases for V and 0 bases for J; bases not matched to a gene: 9. The chain is built from TRBV5-1 and TRBJ1-2; 7 bases fit TRBD1. Sample: peripheral blood. This sequence originates from a man aged 70-80 years with active or convalescent COVID-19. DNA of the CDR3: TGCGCCAGCGCATCCAGGACAGGAGCTAACTATGGCTACACCTTC. Amino acid sequence: CASASRTGANYGYTF. Together with reference TRBV5-1 and TRBJ1-2, the CDR3 gives the full variable domain: KAGVTQTPRYLIKTRGQQVTLSCSPISGHRSVSWYQQTPGQGLQFLFEYFSETQRNKGNFPGRFSGRQFSNSRSEMNVSTLELGDSALYLCASASRTGANYGYTFGSGTRLTVV.